One and the same sample provided the 14 T cell receptor beta chains below, sequenced in a study of preoperative IRX-2 immunotherapy in early breast cancer. The treatment here: preoperative locoregional IRX-2 cytokine immunotherapy. Produced via immunoSEQ multiplex PCR; TCRdb's table is partial and in-frame only. Found here are some 25,000 clones, around 87% of them singletons; the top ten hold approximately 9%. The sequenced sample was tumor tissue, obtained after IRX-2 immunotherapy. These receptors came from a human donor with breast cancer.

This chain joins TRBV14 and TRBJ2-1; 10 bases agree with TRBD2. The germline V gene has CDR1 SGHDN and CDR2 FVKESK. V shed 1 base, J shed 6 bases, and the junction held 3 bases outside the gene matches. CDR3 size: 15 residues. CDR3 in DNA: TGTGCCAGCAGCCAAGCAGCGGGAGGGCCCAATGAGCAGTTCTTC. Translation: CASSQAAGGPNEQFF.

The DNA of the CDR3 is TGCGCCAGCAGCTTGGGTGATTTCACAGATACGCAGTATTTT. Translated: CASSLGDFTDTQYF. The chain joins TRBV5-1 to TRBJ2-3; D not resolved. V was clipped by 0 bases and J by 2 bases, with 7 bases between them. Germline V CDR1 and CDR2: SGHRS, YFSETQ. The CDR3 has 14 amino acids.

The chain joins TRBV5-1 to TRBJ2-3; 11 bases agree with TRBD2. The germline V gene has CDR1 SGHRS and CDR2 YFSETQ. With 2 bases clipped from V and 4 bases from J, the junction kept 6 bases outside the gene matches. This CDR3 has 16 residues. CDR3 loop: CASSFFSGGASDTQYF. The CDR3 DNA sequence: TGCGCCAGCAGCTTTTTTAGCGGGGGGGCTTCAGATACGCAGTATTTT. Looking up the rest from reference TRBV5-1 and TRBJ2-3 gives the full variable domain: KAGVTQTPRYLIKTRGQQVTLSCSPISGHRSVSWYQQTPGQGLQFLFEYFSETQRNKGNFPGRFSGRQFSNSRSEMNVSTLELGDSALYLCASSFFSGGASDTQYFGPGTRLTVL.

The genes are TRBV18 and TRBJ2-7; 9 bases agree with TRBD1. CDR1 and CDR2 from the germline V gene are KGHSH and LQKENI. Germline trimming cut 6 bases from V and 5 bases from J; bases unmatched to any gene: 8. This CDR3 comprises 14 residues. The CDR3 nucleotides are TGTGCCAGCTCCCCGGGGACAGGGCCCCACGAGCAGTACTTC. This sequence encodes CASSPGTGPHEQYF.

V is TRBV7-9 and J is TRBJ2-3, with D possibly being TRBD1 (6 bases). Trimming cost V 5 bases and J 2 bases, with 14 bases left between them. Germline assignment: CDR1 SEHNR and CDR2 FQNEAQ (reference sequence). The CDR3 runs to 15 residues. DNA of the CDR3: TGTGCCAGCAGCCCAGGGGTGGTAGACACAGATACGCAGTATTTT. Amino acids: CASSPGVVDTDTQYF.

This clone occurred once. The rearrangement joins TRBV15 to TRBJ1-5, with 7 positions matching TRBD1. This CDR3 has 15 amino acids. Losses at the gene ends were 1 base for V and 4 bases for J; bases not matched to a gene: 4. In germline, CDR1 is LNHNV, CDR2 YYDKDF (reference sequence). The CDR3: CATSRGEQGNQPQHF. The DNA for the CDR3 is TGTGCCACCAGCAGAGGGGAACAGGGGAATCAGCCCCAGCATTTT.

This clone was detected only once. V gene TRBV25-1 combines with J gene TRBJ2-3, with 11 bases lining up with TRBD2. The CDR3 spans 16 residues. Trimming took 6 bases from V and 6 from J; bases not matched to a gene: 11. The germline gives CDR1 MGHDK, CDR2 SYGVNS. CDR3: CASRGPTSGIWDTQYF. The CDR3, as DNA: TGTGCCAGCAGGGGCCCGACTAGCGGGATTTGGGATACGCAGTATTTT. The variable domain in full, with the rest retrieved from reference TRBV25-1 and TRBJ2-3, is EADIYQTPRYLVIGTGKKITLECSQTMGHDKMYWYQQDPGMELHLIHYSYGVNSTEKGDLSSESTVSRIRTEHFPLTLESARPSHTSQYLCASRGPTSGIWDTQYFGPGTRLTVL.

The genes are TRBV30 and TRBJ1-4; D is uncertain. CDR1 GTSNPN and CDR2 SVGIG come from the germline V gene (reference sequence). The V gene lost 2 bases and the J gene lost 0 bases, with 7 bases spanning the gap. There are 14 residues in the CDR3. The CDR3 coding sequence is TGTGCCTGGAGTCCAGCGTCAACTAATGAAAAACTGTTTTTT. It is translated as CAWSPASTNEKLFF.

The chain uses TRBV9 and TRBJ2-7; D unclear. The CDR3 runs 13 residues. In germline, CDR1 is SGDLS, CDR2 YYNGEE. Trimming shortened V by 0 bases and J by 0 bases, and 4 bases separated the two germline ends. CDR3 sequence (DNA): TGTGCCAGCAGCGTAGGCTCCTCCTACGAGCAGTACTTC. It codes for CASSVGSSYEQYF.

With regard to this clone: The junction departs from the called germline gene at one end, perhaps through a read error. J is TRBJ2-2 and V is TRBV7-2; TRBD2 matches 11 bases. This CDR3 is built from 17 residues. Germline assignment: CDR1 SGHTA and CDR2 FQGNSA. CDR3: CGSQLAGGPTGTGELFF. The CDR3 region has the DNA TGTGGCAGCCAATTAGCGGGGGGGCCGACCGGGACCGGGGAGCTGTTTTTT.

The chain couples TRBV5-6 to TRBJ1-1; possibly TRBD1 for D (5 bases). This CDR3 contains 14 residues. Looked up from germline, CDR1 is SGHDT and CDR2 is YYEEEE. The V gene lost 6 bases and the J gene lost 1 base, with 13 bases spanning the gap. The CDR3 loop reads CASTNLGRNTEAFF. Written as DNA, the CDR3 is TGTGCCAGCACCAACCTGGGACGGAACACTGAAGCTTTCTTT. Full variable domain (missing parts from reference TRBV5-6 and TRBJ1-1): DAGVTQSPTHLIKTRGQQVTLRCSPKSGHDTVSWYQQALGQGPQFIFQYYEEEERQRGNFPDRFSGHQFPNYSSELNVNALLLGDSALYLCASTNLGRNTEAFFGQGTRLTVV.

The gene calls are TRBV19 and TRBJ1-1; 8 bases agree with TRBD1. The CDR3 length is 14 residues. Unmatched junction bases numbered 5, after V lost 4 bases and J lost 4 bases. Germline V gives CDR1 LNHDA, CDR2 SQIVND (reference sequence). The CDR3 region is CASSTGQVSTEAFF. DNA for the CDR3: TGTGCCAGTAGTACGGGACAGGTCTCCACTGAAGCTTTCTTT. The full variable domain, in which reference TRBV19 and TRBJ1-1 provide the parts outside the CDR3, is DGGITQSPKYLFRKEGQNVTLSCEQNLNHDAMYWYRQDPGQGLRLIYYSQIVNDFQKGDIAEGYSVSREKKESFPLTVTSAQKNPTAFYLCASSTGQVSTEAFFGQGTRLTVV.

This clone was counted a few times. The chain couples TRBV7-7 to TRBJ1-1; no reliable D call. The germline CDR1 and CDR2 sequences are SSHAT and FNYEAQ (reference sequence). The ends were cut back, 3 bases at V and 0 bases at J, with 20 bases in the middle. CDR3 size: 18 residues. CDR3 loop: CASSFYGPIGRMNTEAFF. The DNA for the CDR3 is TGTGCCAGCAGCTTTTACGGGCCCATAGGGAGGATGAACACTGAAGCTTTCTTT.

This rearrangement joins TRBV7-6 to TRBJ2-5, with D possibly TRBD2 on 6 matching bases. Germline V lookup: CDR1 SGHVS, CDR2 FNYEAQ. V lost 3 bases and J lost 5, with 7 bases in between. CDR3 length equals 12 residues. The CDR3 here is CASSFRGETQYF. The CDR3 DNA sequence: TGTGCCAGCAGCTTCCGGGGGGAGACCCAGTACTTC.